This is a list of T cell receptor beta chains from one sample in a study of T-cell memory formation after mild COVID-19. TCRdb called the 5' RACE reads again in MiXCR, with one record for every CDR3 protein. The sample has 450,000 to 650,000 distinct CDR3 sequences; 15% to 20% are singletons. Input material: PBMCs or a T cell subset sorted from them (not recorded which). The origin of the receptors is an adult woman who had mild COVID-19 (a few samples of this study predate the infection). Cell type and time point are not known. CDR3s include the opening cysteine and the closing phenylalanine or tryptophan. A D gene is named only where the DNA matches it firmly. The size field is filled for only some rows; it gives once, few, many or a size class.

d_call: -; clone_size: many; cdr3_length: 20; v_call: TRBV7-9; j_call: TRBJ2-1; cdr3_aa: CASSDGQGVASGSSYNEQFF; cdr3_nt: TGTGCCAGCAGCGACGGACAGGGGGTGGCTAGCGGGAGCTCCTACAATGAGCAGTTCTTC
d_call: -; clone_size: -; cdr3_length: 15; v_call: TRBV7-3; j_call: TRBJ1-5; cdr3_aa: CASSLDGQVSQPQHF; cdr3_nt: TGTGCCAGCAGCTTAGATGGGCAGGTTAGTCAGCCCCAGCATTTT
d_call: TRBD1; clone_size: few; cdr3_length: 15; v_call: TRBV11-2; j_call: TRBJ2-7; cdr3_aa: CASSAPGQGLGEQYF; cdr3_nt: TGTGCCAGCAGCGCTCCGGGACAGGGGCTGGGGGAGCAGTACTTC
d_call: -; clone_size: -; cdr3_length: 15; v_call: TRBV24-1; j_call: TRBJ2-2; cdr3_aa: CATSEDGGNTGELFF; cdr3_nt: TGTGCCACCAGTGAAGATGGGGGGAACACCGGGGAGCTGTTTTTT
d_call: TRBD2; clone_size: few; cdr3_length: 16; v_call: TRBV5-1; j_call: TRBJ2-7; cdr3_aa: CASSSSKTSGWYEQYF; cdr3_nt: TGCGCCAGCAGCTCTTCGAAGACTAGCGGTTGGTACGAGCAGTACTTC
d_call: TRBD2; clone_size: -; cdr3_length: 17; v_call: TRBV7-3; j_call: TRBJ2-1; cdr3_aa: CASSSRLAGNKGNEQFF; cdr3_nt: TGTGCCAGCAGCTCCAGACTAGCGGGTAACAAAGGGAATGAGCAGTTCTTC
d_call: -; clone_size: few; cdr3_length: 14; v_call: TRBV9; j_call: TRBJ2-7; cdr3_aa: CASSVDGVSNEQYF; cdr3_nt: TGTGCCAGCAGCGTAGATGGAGTCTCTAACGAGCAGTACTTC
d_call: -; clone_size: -; cdr3_length: 15; v_call: TRBV6-5; j_call: TRBJ1-5; cdr3_aa: CASSATENSNQPQHF; cdr3_nt: TGTGCCAGCAGCGCCACAGAGAATAGCAATCAGCCCCAGCATTTT
d_call: TRBD2; clone_size: few; cdr3_length: 15; v_call: TRBV11-2; j_call: TRBJ2-1; cdr3_aa: CASSFLAGGINEQFF; cdr3_nt: TGTGCCAGCAGCTTCCTAGCGGGGGGTATTAATGAGCAGTTCTTC
d_call: -; clone_size: -; cdr3_length: 14; v_call: TRBV10-3; j_call: TRBJ2-2; cdr3_aa: CAISGHLNTGELFF; cdr3_nt: TGTGCCATCAGTGGGCACCTGAACACCGGGGAGCTGTTTTTT
d_call: -; clone_size: few; cdr3_length: 14; v_call: TRBV29-1; j_call: TRBJ2-2; cdr3_aa: CSAAWAANTGELFF; cdr3_nt: TGCAGCGCAGCCTGGGCCGCGAACACCGGGGAGCTGTTTTTT
d_call: -; clone_size: -; cdr3_length: 13; v_call: TRBV12-3/TRBV12-4; j_call: TRBJ2-5; cdr3_aa: CASSFASEETQYF; cdr3_nt: TGTGCCAGCAGTTTTGCTTCTGAAGAGACCCAGTACTTC
d_call: TRBD2; clone_size: many; cdr3_length: 16; v_call: TRBV6-6; j_call: TRBJ2-3; cdr3_aa: CASSYSHAGGTDTQYF; cdr3_nt: TGTGCCAGCAGTTACTCGCATGCGGGGGGAACAGATACGCAGTATTTT
d_call: -; clone_size: -; cdr3_length: 16; v_call: TRBV9; j_call: TRBJ2-3; cdr3_aa: CASSISPTGSTDTQYF; cdr3_nt: TGTGCCAGCAGCATCTCCCCTACGGGGAGCACAGATACGCAGTATTTT
d_call: TRBD2; clone_size: -; cdr3_length: 19; v_call: TRBV12-3/TRBV12-4; j_call: TRBJ2-2; cdr3_aa: CASSLRFSSGRLGTGELFF; cdr3_nt: TGTGCCAGCAGTTTACGGTTTTCGAGCGGGAGGCTTGGCACCGGGGAGCTGTTTTTT
d_call: TRBD1; clone_size: few; cdr3_length: 14; v_call: TRBV6-5; j_call: TRBJ2-2; cdr3_aa: CASRRTGETGELFF; cdr3_nt: TGTGCCAGCAGACGCACAGGGGAGACCGGGGAGCTGTTTTTT
d_call: -; clone_size: -; cdr3_length: 16; v_call: TRBV10-3; j_call: TRBJ1-5; cdr3_aa: CAISESGRVTNQPQHF; cdr3_nt: TGTGCCATCAGTGAGTCGGGCAGGGTGACCAATCAGCCCCAGCATTTT
d_call: -; clone_size: few; cdr3_length: 14; v_call: TRBV7-9; j_call: TRBJ2-3; cdr3_aa: CASSSGTAFDTQYF; cdr3_nt: TGTGCCAGCAGCTCCGGGACGGCCTTCGATACGCAGTATTTT
d_call: -; clone_size: few; cdr3_length: 13; v_call: TRBV27; j_call: TRBJ2-7; cdr3_aa: CASSLKDNYEQYF; cdr3_nt: TGTGCCAGCAGTTTAAAGGATAACTACGAGCAGTACTTC
d_call: -; clone_size: -; cdr3_length: 15; v_call: TRBV3-1; j_call: TRBJ1-4; cdr3_aa: CASSLSGGPGEKLFF; cdr3_nt: TGTGCCAGCAGCCTTTCGGGGGGGCCGGGTGAAAAACTGTTTTTT
d_call: TRBD1; clone_size: -; cdr3_length: 16; v_call: TRBV7-9; j_call: TRBJ1-4; cdr3_aa: CASSLVPGQANEKLFF; cdr3_nt: TGTGCCAGCAGCTTAGTTCCGGGACAGGCAAATGAAAAACTGTTTTTT
d_call: -; clone_size: -; cdr3_length: 14; v_call: TRBV5-1; j_call: TRBJ2-1; cdr3_aa: CASSLRTPLNEQFF; cdr3_nt: TGCGCCAGCAGCTTAAGGACCCCCCTTAATGAGCAGTTCTTC
d_call: -; clone_size: few; cdr3_length: 14; v_call: TRBV5-6; j_call: TRBJ2-2; cdr3_aa: CASSGISNTGELFF; cdr3_nt: TGTGCCAGCAGCGGGATCTCGAACACCGGGGAGCTGTTTTTT
d_call: -; clone_size: -; cdr3_length: 14; v_call: TRBV6-6; j_call: TRBJ2-7; cdr3_aa: CASSYGESSYEQYF; cdr3_nt: TGTGCCAGCAGTTACGGGGAGAGCTCCTACGAGCAGTACTTC
d_call: -; clone_size: -; cdr3_length: 13; v_call: TRBV5-1; j_call: TRBJ1-2; cdr3_aa: CASSLVGGNGYTF; cdr3_nt: TGCGCCAGCAGCTTGGTTGGTGGCAATGGCTACACCTTC
d_call: -; clone_size: few; cdr3_length: 12; v_call: TRBV13; j_call: TRBJ2-7; cdr3_aa: CASSLKENEQYF; cdr3_nt: TGTGCCAGCAGCTTAAAAGAAAACGAGCAGTACTTC
d_call: -; clone_size: -; cdr3_length: 15; v_call: TRBV20-1; j_call: TRBJ2-1; cdr3_aa: CSADNGRRVGNEQFF; cdr3_nt: TGCAGTGCGGACAATGGACGCCGGGTAGGCAATGAGCAGTTCTTC
d_call: TRBD1; clone_size: -; cdr3_length: 14; v_call: TRBV27; j_call: TRBJ1-1; cdr3_aa: CASSLRAGGREAFF; cdr3_nt: TGTGCCAGCAGTTTAAGGGCAGGGGGCAGGGAAGCTTTCTTT
d_call: -; clone_size: many; cdr3_length: 15; v_call: TRBV12-3/TRBV12-4; j_call: TRBJ2-3; cdr3_aa: CASSFRGAGADTQYF; cdr3_nt: TGTGCCAGCAGTTTTAGGGGCGCGGGTGCAGATACGCAGTATTTT
d_call: TRBD1; clone_size: -; cdr3_length: 14; v_call: TRBV24-1; j_call: TRBJ2-3; cdr3_aa: CATSERNRGDTQYF; cdr3_nt: TGTGCCACCAGTGAGCGGAACAGGGGGGATACGCAGTATTTT
d_call: TRBD2; clone_size: -; cdr3_length: 17; v_call: TRBV7-2; j_call: TRBJ2-1; cdr3_aa: CASSLKFEGGILNEQFF; cdr3_nt: TGTGCCAGCAGCTTAAAATTTGAGGGAGGGATACTCAATGAGCAGTTCTTC
d_call: -; clone_size: -; cdr3_length: 16; v_call: TRBV7-8; j_call: TRBJ2-6; cdr3_aa: CASSSGRGSGANVLTF; cdr3_nt: TGTGCCAGCAGCTCGGGACGGGGCTCTGGAGCCAACGTCCTGACTTTC
d_call: TRBD2; clone_size: -; cdr3_length: 17; v_call: TRBV29-1; j_call: TRBJ2-1; cdr3_aa: CSAQRERGLSSYNEQFF; cdr3_nt: TGCAGCGCTCAAAGGGAGCGGGGGCTAAGCTCCTACAATGAGCAGTTCTTC
d_call: TRBD2; clone_size: -; cdr3_length: 15; v_call: TRBV7-2; j_call: TRBJ2-7; cdr3_aa: CASSLAGTSLSEQYF; cdr3_nt: TGTGCCAGCAGCTTAGCCGGGACTAGCCTTTCCGAGCAGTACTTC
d_call: -; clone_size: -; cdr3_length: 15; v_call: TRBV9; j_call: TRBJ2-1; cdr3_aa: CASSVTEGLSDEQFF; cdr3_nt: TGTGCCAGCAGCGTAACGGAGGGGCTGTCTGATGAGCAGTTCTTC
d_call: -; clone_size: -; cdr3_length: 16; v_call: TRBV20-1; j_call: TRBJ1-1; cdr3_aa: CSARDKTRAMNNEAFF; cdr3_nt: TGCAGTGCTAGAGATAAGACAAGAGCAATGAACAATGAAGCTTTCTTT
d_call: -; clone_size: few; cdr3_length: 18; v_call: TRBV5-6; j_call: TRBJ2-3; cdr3_aa: CASSSGPGRGPHTDTQYF; cdr3_nt: TGTGCCAGCAGCTCCGGTCCGGGGCGGGGGCCACACACAGATACGCAGTATTTT
d_call: TRBD1; clone_size: few; cdr3_length: 15; v_call: TRBV6-1; j_call: TRBJ2-7; cdr3_aa: CASCYRDRPLYEQYF; cdr3_nt: TGTGCCAGCTGTTACCGGGACAGACCGCTTTACGAGCAGTACTTC
d_call: -; clone_size: few; cdr3_length: 16; v_call: TRBV7-7; j_call: TRBJ1-5; cdr3_aa: CASSPGTLESNQPQHF; cdr3_nt: TGTGCCAGCAGCCCCGGGACACTAGAGAGCAATCAGCCCCAGCATTTT
d_call: TRBD1; clone_size: few; cdr3_length: 15; v_call: TRBV29-1; j_call: TRBJ2-1; cdr3_aa: CSVRPGTGGNNEQFF; cdr3_nt: TGCAGCGTACGCCCGGGGACAGGGGGCAACAATGAGCAGTTCTTC
d_call: -; clone_size: few; cdr3_length: 16; v_call: TRBV4-1; j_call: TRBJ2-1; cdr3_aa: CASSQDGTGSYNEQFF; cdr3_nt: TGCGCCAGCAGCCAAGATGGGACGGGCTCCTACAATGAGCAGTTCTTC
d_call: TRBD2; clone_size: -; cdr3_length: 16; v_call: TRBV9; j_call: TRBJ2-3; cdr3_aa: CASSPSSGGGTDTQYF; cdr3_nt: TGTGCCAGCAGCCCCAGTTCGGGGGGGGGCACAGATACGCAGTATTTT
d_call: -; clone_size: few; cdr3_length: 12; v_call: TRBV7-9; j_call: TRBJ2-3; cdr3_aa: CAGRDITDTQYF; cdr3_nt: TGTGCCGGCCGGGACATCACAGATACGCAGTATTTT
d_call: TRBD1; clone_size: few; cdr3_length: 15; v_call: TRBV7-9; j_call: TRBJ1-2; cdr3_aa: CASSLETGINYGYTF; cdr3_nt: TGTGCCAGCAGCTTAGAGACAGGGATTAACTATGGCTACACCTTC
d_call: -; clone_size: few; cdr3_length: 12; v_call: TRBV20-1; j_call: TRBJ1-1; cdr3_aa: CSASEGNTEAFF; cdr3_nt: TGCAGTGCTAGTGAGGGTAACACTGAAGCTTTCTTT
d_call: -; clone_size: -; cdr3_length: 14; v_call: TRBV29-1; j_call: TRBJ2-3; cdr3_aa: CSVEKAGRRDTQYF; cdr3_nt: TGCAGCGTTGAAAAGGCGGGGAGGAGGGATACGCAGTATTTT